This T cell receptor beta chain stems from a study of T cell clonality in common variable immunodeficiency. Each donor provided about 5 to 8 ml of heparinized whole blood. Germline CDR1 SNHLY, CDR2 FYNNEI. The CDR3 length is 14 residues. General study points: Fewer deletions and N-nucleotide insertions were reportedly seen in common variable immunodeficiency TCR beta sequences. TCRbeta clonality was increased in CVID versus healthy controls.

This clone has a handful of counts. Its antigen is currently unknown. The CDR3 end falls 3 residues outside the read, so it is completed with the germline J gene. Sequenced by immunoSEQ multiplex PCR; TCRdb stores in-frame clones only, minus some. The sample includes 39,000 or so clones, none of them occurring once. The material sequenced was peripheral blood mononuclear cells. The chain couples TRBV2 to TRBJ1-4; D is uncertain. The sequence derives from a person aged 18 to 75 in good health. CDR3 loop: CASSEASYNSPLFF. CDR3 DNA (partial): TGTGCCAGCAGTGAAGCCTCCTATAATTCACCA.